This T cell receptor (beta chain) comes out of a study of shared clonotypes between healthy human individuals. Study-level points and caveats: Represented genetic and exposure-history diversity was restricted by having few donors.

Germline CDR1 is LGHNT and CDR2 is FRNRAP. The CDR3 runs to 20 residues. V shed 1 base, J shed 3 bases, and the junction held 18 bases outside the gene matches. The donors, healthy adults who were HIV-negative, had experienced no recent acute infections or vaccinations. Methods used by the authors: Filtering differed, since immunoSEQ gave only junction sequences and no quality scores. Measured with immunoSEQ multiplex PCR; TCRdb has only the in-frame clones, and not every one. That table supplies the V and J calls and clone size; D and trimming were determined from the DNA. Of 2 million to 2.5 million clones listed, around 95% are singletons. About this clone: Antigen specificity is unknown.

The rearrangement links TRBV12-5 to TRBJ1-1; the match to TRBD1 covers 9 bases. The source is a man younger than 30 in good health. The sequencing sample was made of naive CD4+ T cells sorted from blood. As for subset: CD45RA+ positively selected. This CDR3 is CASGLGAKGQGPTYYTEAFF. CDR3 coding DNA: TGTGCTAGTGGTTTGGGCGCTAAAGGACAGGGGCCCACCTACTACACTGAAGCTTTCTTT.